Below, 24 T cell receptor beta chains from the same sample are listed, as sequenced in a study of PD-1 blockade in classical Hodgkin lymphoma. Sample time point: newly diagnosed, previously untreated cHL patient sample. Measured with immunoSEQ multiplex PCR; TCRdb has only the in-frame clones, and not every one. Of approximately 30,000 clones listed, approximately 90% are singletons. Sequenced sample: peripheral blood mononuclear cells (PBMCs). These receptors originate from a human donor with classical Hodgkin lymphoma.

V usage is TRBV7-9 and J usage is TRBJ2-2; tentative D call: TRBD1 (5 bases). This CDR3 region has 14 residues. Trimming shortened V by 1 base and J by 8 bases, and 11 bases separated the two germline ends. The germline V gene encodes CDR1 SEHNR and CDR2 FQNEAQ (reference sequence). The CDR3 sequence is CASSLGQLRGELFF. CDR3 DNA: TGTGCCAGCAGCTTAGGACAGCTGCGTGGGGAGCTGTTTTTT.

The chain carries TRBV28 and TRBJ2-7; either TRBD1 or TRBD2 may fit D (7 bases each). With 5 bases removed from V and 6 bases from J, the gap between germline ends came to 20 bases. Germline CDR1 MDHEN, CDR2 SYDVKM. CDR3 length: 15 residues. CDR3 nucleotide sequence: TGTGCCAGCAGTACAGCGTCGACAGGGAGGGGCGAGCAGTACTTC. It is translated as CASSTASTGRGEQYF.

The V and J genes are TRBV6-1 and TRBJ1-4, with a tentative D call TRBD1 (5 bases). V lost 1 base, J lost 3 bases, and 15 bases lay in between. Germline V lookup: CDR1 MNHNS, CDR2 SASEGT. The CDR3 has 17 amino acids. CDR3 nucleotide sequence: TGTGCCAGCAGTGAAGGGAGACTTCAGGGTTCTAATGAAAAACTGTTTTTT. This sequence encodes CASSEGRLQGSNEKLFF.

The chain joins TRBV7-8 to TRBJ2-3; no reliable D call. The V gene's germline CDR1 is SGHVS and CDR2 FQNEAQ. This CDR3 contains 13 residues. Trimming took 2 bases from V and 8 from J, leaving 11 bases between them. The CDR3 DNA follows: TGTGCCAGCAGCTTATCAAGCGAAAGTACGCAGTATTTT. The encoded protein is CASSLSSESTQYF.

The chain employs TRBV6-5 and TRBJ1-1; 7 bases fit TRBD1. The CDR3 is 13 amino acids. Germline lookup yields CDR1 MNHEY and CDR2 SVGAGI. The trim removed 6 bases at V and 9 bases at J, leaving 10 bases unmatched. CDR3 in amino acids: CASSEGTVQKAFF. CDR3 nucleotides: TGTGCCAGCAGCGAAGGGACAGTTCAGAAAGCTTTCTTT.

The chain couples TRBV29-1 to TRBJ2-7; 7 nucleotides match TRBD2. CDR1 SQVTM and CDR2 ANQGSEA come from the germline V gene. With V trimmed by 5 bases and J by 1 base, 8 bases remained unmatched. The CDR3 consists of 14 residues. CDR3 protein: CSVLTSRWSYEQYF. Written as DNA, the CDR3 is TGCAGCGTTCTGACTAGCAGATGGTCCTACGAGCAGTACTTC.

This chain uses TRBV28 with TRBJ1-5; D is undetermined. This CDR3 has 12 residues. Per the germline V gene, CDR1 is MDHEN and CDR2 is SYDVKM. V was pared by 6 bases and J by 9 bases, with 12 bases between. The CDR3 DNA follows: TGTGCCAGCAGGACCTACGCGGGGCCCCAGCATTTT. Its protein product is CASRTYAGPQHF.

The rearrangement uses TRBV5-1 and TRBJ1-1; 11 nucleotides agree with TRBD1. CDR3 length: 15 amino acids. Per the germline V gene, CDR1 is SGHRS and CDR2 is YFSETQ. J gave up 1 base and V 4 bases, and 3 bases lay outside the gene matches. The CDR3 protein is CASSPGQGANTEAFF. The CDR3 DNA reads as TGCGCCAGCAGCCCCGGACAGGGGGCGAACACTGAAGCTTTCTTT.

The chain links TRBV11-2 to TRBJ1-3, with D perhaps matching TRBD1 (6 bases). There are 14 residues in the CDR3. V was clipped by 3 bases and J by 3 bases, with 9 bases between them. Germline-derived CDR1 and CDR2 are SGHAT and FQNNGV. The CDR3 sequence: CASSLWDIGNTIYF. The CDR3 region has the DNA TGTGCCAGCAGCTTGTGGGACATTGGAAACACCATATATTTT.

V usage is TRBV10-3 and J usage is TRBJ2-7; 11 bases line up with TRBD2. Germline V gene sequence: CDR1 ENHRY, CDR2 SYGVKD. The J segment lost 2 bases and the V segment lost 3 bases, leaving 18 bases of the junction unmatched. CDR3 length equals 20 residues. CDR3 in DNA: TGTGCCATCAGTGATTTTCCCGGACAGAGCACTAGCGGGAGACCCTACGAGCAGTACTTC. Encoded protein: CAISDFPGQSTSGRPYEQYF.

The chain uses TRBV5-8 and TRBJ2-3, with 13 positions matching TRBD2. Germline CDR1 and CDR2: SGHTS and YDEGEE. CDR3 length: 16 amino acids. Germline trimming cut 4 bases from V and 5 bases from J; bases unmatched to any gene: 7. The CDR3 here is CASSLLAGGPVDTQYF. The CDR3 DNA reads TGTGCCAGCAGCCTACTAGCGGGAGGGCCGGTAGATACGCAGTATTTT.

The J gene is TRBJ2-1, the V gene TRBV11-3; the match to TRBD2 covers 14 bases. V shed 4 bases, J shed 7 bases, and the junction held 6 bases outside the gene matches. The CDR3 consists of 16 residues. Germline loops: CDR1 SGHNT, CDR2 YENEEA. CDR3 coding DNA: TGTGCCAGCAGCTCCCCAGGGACTAGCGGGAGAAATGAGCAGTTCTTC. Translating it yields CASSSPGTSGRNEQFF. Variable domain in full (rest from reference TRBV11-3 and TRBJ2-1): EAGVVQSPRYKIIEKKQPVAFWCNPISGHNTLYWYLQNLGQGPELLIRYENEEAVDDSQLPKDRFSAERLKGVDSTLKIQPAELGDSAVYLCASSSPGTSGRNEQFFGPGTRLTVL.

V usage is TRBV7-9 and J usage is TRBJ2-5; 9 bases map to TRBD1. The CDR3 is 15 amino acids. The germline gives CDR1 SEHNR, CDR2 FQNEAQ (reference sequence). V shed 4 bases and J 5 bases; nucleotides not matched to a gene: 8. CDR3 region: CASSSRTGVGETQYF. CDR3 in DNA: TGTGCCAGCAGCTCAAGGACAGGGGTGGGGGAGACCCAGTACTTC.

The chain has TRBV5-1 and TRBJ2-7; maybe TRBD2 (6 bases). V was cut by 0 bases and J by 5 bases, with 15 bases left in between. The CDR3 is 15 residues long. CDR1 is SGHRS, CDR2 YFSETQ, per germline. The CDR3 nucleotides are TGCGCCAGCAGCTTGGTACCGGGGGTGTGGAACGAGCAGTACTTC. Protein sequence: CASSLVPGVWNEQYF.

J is TRBJ2-5 and V is TRBV2, with 9 nucleotides matching TRBD1. The CDR3 sequence is 16 residues long. Trimming removed 2 bases from V and 5 bases from J; junction bases left unmatched: 9. Germline lookup yields CDR1 SNHLY and CDR2 FYNNEI. The CDR3, as DNA: TGTGCCAGCAGTGAATCCCAGGGACAGGGAATCGAGACCCAGTACTTC. Its translation: CASSESQGQGIETQYF.

The rearrangement joins TRBV10-2 to TRBJ1-1; 7 bases map to TRBD1. V was clipped by 2 bases and J by 3 bases; unmatched bases: 3. Germline lookup yields CDR1 WSHSY and CDR2 SAAADI. The CDR3 contains 14 residues. The CDR3: CASSEDREDTEAFF. CDR3 nucleotide sequence: TGCGCCAGCAGTGAGGACAGGGAGGACACTGAAGCTTTCTTT.

The gene calls are TRBV29-1 and TRBJ1-5; no clear D. V shed 4 bases and J shed 2 bases, with 9 bases lying between them. This CDR3 comprises 13 residues. CDR1 is SQVTM and CDR2 is ANQGSEA in the germline V gene. This CDR3 reads CSVAKGGNQPQHF. The CDR3 DNA reads as TGCAGCGTTGCTAAAGGCGGCAATCAGCCCCAGCATTTT.

The sample holds one count of this clone. The chain has TRBV5-1 and TRBJ2-5; D possibly corresponds to TRBD2 (6 bases). This CDR3 is built from 16 residues. Germline V lookup: CDR1 SGHRS, CDR2 YFSETQ. V lost 3 bases to trimming and J lost 2 bases, with 17 bases between them. CDR3 region: CASSSEGRSFQETQYF. CDR3 nucleotide sequence: TGCGCCAGCAGCTCCGAAGGGAGGTCCTTTCAAGAGACCCAGTACTTC. The full variable domain, with the rest looked up from reference TRBV5-1 and TRBJ2-5, is KAGVTQTPRYLIKTRGQQVTLSCSPISGHRSVSWYQQTPGQGLQFLFEYFSETQRNKGNFPGRFSGRQFSNSRSEMNVSTLELGDSALYLCASSSEGRSFQETQYFGPGTRLLVL.

This clone was observed once. The rearrangement joins TRBV5-1 to TRBJ2-5, with a possible D match to TRBD2 (5 bases). V lost 0 bases to trimming and J lost 2 bases, with 8 bases between them. The germline V gene encodes CDR1 SGHRS and CDR2 YFSETQ. The CDR3 has 14 amino acids. CDR3 sequence: CASSLVTGQETQYF. The CDR3 coding sequence is TGCGCCAGCAGCTTGGTCACGGGGCAAGAGACCCAGTACTTC.

V and J are TRBV5-6 and TRBJ1-2; 12 bases align to TRBD1. The V segment lost 0 bases and the J segment 8 bases; nucleotides outside the gene matches: 2. Germline V lookup: CDR1 SGHDT, CDR2 YYEEEE. The CDR3 runs 14 residues. CDR3 region: CASSLGGTGGGYTF. The CDR3 DNA is TGTGCCAGCAGCTTGGGAGGGACAGGGGGCGGCTACACCTTC.

V usage is TRBV28 and J usage is TRBJ2-7; the D gene is possibly TRBD2 (6 bases). The germline gives CDR1 MDHEN, CDR2 SYDVKM. The V end lost 8 bases, the J end lost 9 bases, and 20 bases lay between the germline ends. The CDR3 loop spans 13 amino acids. The CDR3 DNA reads TGTGCCAGCGGCTCCGGGACTTCCCCGGGGCAGTACTTC. Protein sequence: CASGSGTSPGQYF. The whole variable domain, filled in from reference TRBV28 and TRBJ2-7, reads DVKVTQSSRYLVKRTGEKVFLECVQDMDHENMFWYRQDPGLGLRLIYFSYDVKMKEKGDIPEGYSVSREKKERFSLILESASTNQTSMYLCASGSGTSPGQYFGPGTRLTVT.

This chain joins TRBV7-2 and TRBJ2-2; tentatively, D is TRBD1 (6 bases). V gave up 5 bases and J gave up 3 bases, with 13 bases separating them. Germline-derived CDR1 and CDR2 are SGHTA and FQGNSA. This CDR3 comprises 15 residues. The CDR3: CASSPGQSHTGELFF. The CDR3 DNA reads as TGTGCCAGCAGCCCCGGACAGAGCCACACCGGGGAGCTGTTTTTT.

For the CDR3, the DNA is TGCGCCAGCAGTGAGTTGGGGACAGTGAACACCGGGGAGCTGTTTTTT. It specifies CASSELGTVNTGELFF. The V gene is TRBV10-1, the J gene TRBJ2-2; TRBD1 matches 7 bases. Trimming took 1 base from V and 1 from J; bases not matched to a gene: 3. This CDR3 is 16 amino acids long. Germline V gene sequence: CDR1 WNHNN, CDR2 SYGVQD (reference sequence).

This chain joins TRBV9 and TRBJ2-2, with 13 bases fitting TRBD2. This CDR3 has 18 amino acids. Losses at the gene ends were 3 bases for V and 3 bases for J; bases not matched to a gene: 8. Looked up from germline, CDR1 is SGDLS and CDR2 is YYNGEE. The CDR3 sequence is CASSAGLAGDIYTGELFF. DNA for the CDR3: TGTGCCAGCAGCGCAGGACTAGCGGGAGACATTTACACCGGGGAGCTGTTTTTT.